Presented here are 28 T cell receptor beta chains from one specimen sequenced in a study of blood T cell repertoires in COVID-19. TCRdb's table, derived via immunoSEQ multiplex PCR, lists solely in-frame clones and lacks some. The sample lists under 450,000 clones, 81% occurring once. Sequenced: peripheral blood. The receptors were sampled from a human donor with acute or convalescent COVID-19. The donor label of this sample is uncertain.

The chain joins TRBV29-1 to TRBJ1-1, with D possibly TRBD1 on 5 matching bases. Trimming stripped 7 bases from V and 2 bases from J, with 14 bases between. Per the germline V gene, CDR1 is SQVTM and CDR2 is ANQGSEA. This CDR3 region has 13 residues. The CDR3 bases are TGCAGCGCCGCTCCGGACAAAAACACTGAAGCTTTCTTT. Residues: CSAAPDKNTEAFF.

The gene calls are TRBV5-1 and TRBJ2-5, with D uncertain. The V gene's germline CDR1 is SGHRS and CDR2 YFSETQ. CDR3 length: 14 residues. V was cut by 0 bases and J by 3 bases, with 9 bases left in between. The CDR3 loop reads CASSLGHSKETQYF. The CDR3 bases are TGCGCCAGCAGCTTGGGCCACTCTAAAGAGACCCAGTACTTC.

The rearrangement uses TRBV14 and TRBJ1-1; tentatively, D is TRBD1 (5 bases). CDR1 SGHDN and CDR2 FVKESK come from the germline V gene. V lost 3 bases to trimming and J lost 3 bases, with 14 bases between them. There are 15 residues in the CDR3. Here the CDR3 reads CASSHRVRVDTEAFF. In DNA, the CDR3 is TGTGCCAGCAGCCACAGGGTCCGGGTGGACACTGAAGCTTTCTTT. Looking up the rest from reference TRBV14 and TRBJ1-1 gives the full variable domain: EAGVTQFPSHSVIEKGQTVTLRCDPISGHDNLYWYRRVMGKEIKFLLHFVKESKQDESGMPNNRFLAERTGGTYSTLKVQPAELEDSGVYFCASSHRVRVDTEAFFGQGTRLTVV.

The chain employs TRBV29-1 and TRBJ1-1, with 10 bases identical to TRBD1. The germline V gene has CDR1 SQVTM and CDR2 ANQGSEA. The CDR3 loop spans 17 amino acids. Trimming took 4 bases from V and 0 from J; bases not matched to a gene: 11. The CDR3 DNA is TGCAGCGTTGTGAGGGGACAGGGGTCGCGCATGAACACTGAAGCTTTCTTT. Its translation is CSVVRGQGSRMNTEAFF.

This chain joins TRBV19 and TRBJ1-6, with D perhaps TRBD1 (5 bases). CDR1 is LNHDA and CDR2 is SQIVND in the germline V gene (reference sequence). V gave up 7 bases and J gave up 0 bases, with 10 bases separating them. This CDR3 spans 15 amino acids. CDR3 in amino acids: CASKDRSSYNSPLHF. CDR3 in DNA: TGTGCCAGTAAAGACAGAAGCTCCTATAATTCACCCCTCCACTTT. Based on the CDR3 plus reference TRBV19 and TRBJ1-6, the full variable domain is DGGITQSPKYLFRKEGQNVTLSCEQNLNHDAMYWYRQDPGQGLRLIYYSQIVNDFQKGDIAEGYSVSREKKESFPLTVTSAQKNPTAFYLCASKDRSSYNSPLHFGNGTRLTVT.

Here the CDR3 DNA reads TGTGCCTGGGGCCTGGACAGCTACACTGAAGCTTTCTTT. Protein sequence: CAWGLDSYTEAFF. The gene calls are TRBV30 and TRBJ1-1; possibly TRBD1 for D (6 bases). The V end lost 5 bases, the J end lost 3 bases, and 13 bases lay between the germline ends. From germline, CDR1 is GTSNPN and CDR2 SVGIG (reference sequence). This CDR3 spans 13 amino acids.

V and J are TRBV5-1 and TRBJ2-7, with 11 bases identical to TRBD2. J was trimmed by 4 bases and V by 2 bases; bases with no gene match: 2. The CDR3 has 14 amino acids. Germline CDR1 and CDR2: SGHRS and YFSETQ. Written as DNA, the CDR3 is TGCGCCAGCAGCTTTGGGACTAGCGGATACGAGCAGTACTTC. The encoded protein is CASSFGTSGYEQYF.

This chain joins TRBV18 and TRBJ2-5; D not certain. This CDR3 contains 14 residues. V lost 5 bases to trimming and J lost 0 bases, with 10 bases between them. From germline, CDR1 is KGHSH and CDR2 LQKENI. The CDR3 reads CASSDLGNQETQYF. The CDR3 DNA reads TGTGCCAGCTCAGATCTAGGCAACCAAGAGACCCAGTACTTC.

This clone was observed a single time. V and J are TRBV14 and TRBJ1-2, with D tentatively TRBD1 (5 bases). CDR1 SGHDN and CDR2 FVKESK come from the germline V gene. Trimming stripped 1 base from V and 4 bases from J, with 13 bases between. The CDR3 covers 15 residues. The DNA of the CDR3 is TGTGCCAGCAGCCAAGCGCTGGGGCAGGGCTATGGCTACACCTTC. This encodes CASSQALGQGYGYTF.

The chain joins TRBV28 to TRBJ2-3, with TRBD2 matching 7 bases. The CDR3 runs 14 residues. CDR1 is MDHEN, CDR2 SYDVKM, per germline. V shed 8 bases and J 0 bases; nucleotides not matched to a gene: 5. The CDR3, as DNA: TGTGCCAGCTCTGGCGGGGGTAGCACAGATACGCAGTATTTT. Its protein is CASSGGGSTDTQYF.

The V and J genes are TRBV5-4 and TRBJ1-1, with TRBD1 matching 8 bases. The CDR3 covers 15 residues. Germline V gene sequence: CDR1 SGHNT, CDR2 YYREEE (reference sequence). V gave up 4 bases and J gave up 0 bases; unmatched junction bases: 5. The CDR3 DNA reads TGTGCCAGCAGCCCGCGGACAGGGATGAACACTGAAGCTTTCTTT. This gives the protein CASSPRTGMNTEAFF.

Here the CDR3 DNA reads TGTGCCTGGAGTGGAAGGGACAGGGCCTACGAGCAGTACTTC. Translating gives CAWSGRDRAYEQYF. V and J are TRBV30 and TRBJ2-7; 9 nucleotides agree with TRBD1. There are 14 residues in the CDR3. Unmatched junction bases numbered 3, after V lost 1 base and J lost 2 bases. Per the germline V gene, CDR1 is GTSNPN and CDR2 is SVGIG (reference sequence).

For the CDR3, the DNA is TGTGCCAGCTCACATTGGGGCCCACAGGGACTAGCAAGAAGCACAGATACGCAGTATTTT. It yields the protein CASSHWGPQGLARSTDTQYF. This sequence joins TRBV18 and TRBJ2-3, with 9 positions matching TRBD2. V trimming: 4 bases; J trimming: 0 bases; junction bases outside the gene matches: 17. CDR1 and CDR2 (germline): KGHSH, LQKENI. The CDR3 is made up of 20 amino acids.

The CDR3 region has the DNA TGTGCCAGCTCCCGCGGGACCGGCCAAGAGACCCAGTACTTC. Protein: CASSRGTGQETQYF. This chain links TRBV18 with TRBJ2-5, with D perhaps TRBD2 (6 bases). Trimming removed 6 bases from V and 1 base from J, with 12 bases in between. Germline V CDR1 and CDR2: KGHSH, LQKENI. The CDR3 has 14 amino acids.

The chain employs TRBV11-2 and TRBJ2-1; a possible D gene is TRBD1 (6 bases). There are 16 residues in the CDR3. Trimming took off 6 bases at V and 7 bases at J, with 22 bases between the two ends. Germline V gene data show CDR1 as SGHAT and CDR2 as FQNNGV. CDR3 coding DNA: TGTGCCAGCAGAAAAAGCCCCGACAGGCTGTCGAATGAGCAGTTCTTC. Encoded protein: CASRKSPDRLSNEQFF.

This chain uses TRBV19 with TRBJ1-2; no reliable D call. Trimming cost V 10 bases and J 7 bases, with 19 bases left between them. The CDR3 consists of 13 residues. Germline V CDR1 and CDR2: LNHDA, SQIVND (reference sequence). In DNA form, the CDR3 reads TGTGCCACCCGAGCGCCTCCCCTGGGTGGCTACACCTTC. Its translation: CATRAPPLGGYTF.

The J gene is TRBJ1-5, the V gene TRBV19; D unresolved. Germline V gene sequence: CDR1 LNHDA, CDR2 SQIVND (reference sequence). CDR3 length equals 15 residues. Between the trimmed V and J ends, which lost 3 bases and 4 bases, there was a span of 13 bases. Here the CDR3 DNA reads TGTGCCAGTAGTATGAGGCGGCAGAAAAATCAGCCCCAGCATTTT. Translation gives CASSMRRQKNQPQHF. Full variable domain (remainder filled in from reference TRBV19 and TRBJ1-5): DGGITQSPKYLFRKEGQNVTLSCEQNLNHDAMYWYRQDPGQGLRLIYYSQIVNDFQKGDIAEGYSVSREKKESFPLTVTSAQKNPTAFYLCASSMRRQKNQPQHFGDGTRLSIL.

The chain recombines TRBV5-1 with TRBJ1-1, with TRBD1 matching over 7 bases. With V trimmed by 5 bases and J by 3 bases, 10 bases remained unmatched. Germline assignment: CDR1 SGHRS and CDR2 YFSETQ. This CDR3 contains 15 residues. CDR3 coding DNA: TGCGCCAGCAGTTTAACTCAACAGGGGTACACTGAAGCTTTCTTT. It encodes CASSLTQQGYTEAFF.

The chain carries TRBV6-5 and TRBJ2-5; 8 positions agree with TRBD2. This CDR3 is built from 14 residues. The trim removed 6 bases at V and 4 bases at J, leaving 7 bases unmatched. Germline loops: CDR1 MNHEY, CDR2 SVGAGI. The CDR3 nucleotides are TGTGCCAGCAGGCGCAGACTAGCGAGAGAGACCCAGTACTTC. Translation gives CASRRRLARETQYF.

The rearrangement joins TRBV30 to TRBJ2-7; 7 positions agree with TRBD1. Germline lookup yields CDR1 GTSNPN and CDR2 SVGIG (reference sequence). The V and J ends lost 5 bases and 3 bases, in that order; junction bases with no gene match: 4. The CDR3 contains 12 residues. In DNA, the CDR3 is TGTGCCTGGGCCAGACAGGGCTACGAGCAGTACTTC. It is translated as CAWARQGYEQYF.

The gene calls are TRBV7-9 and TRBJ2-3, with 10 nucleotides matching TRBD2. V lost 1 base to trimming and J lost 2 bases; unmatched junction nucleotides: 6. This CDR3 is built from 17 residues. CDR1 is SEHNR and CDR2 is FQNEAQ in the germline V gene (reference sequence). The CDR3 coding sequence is TGTGCCAGCAGCTTAGTACTAGCGGGGATATACACAGATACGCAGTATTTT. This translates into CASSLVLAGIYTDTQYF.

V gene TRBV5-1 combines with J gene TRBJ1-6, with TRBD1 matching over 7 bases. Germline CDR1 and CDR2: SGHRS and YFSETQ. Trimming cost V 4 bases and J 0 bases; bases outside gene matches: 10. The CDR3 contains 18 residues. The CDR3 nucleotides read TGCGCCAGCAGCCGGAAGACAGGGTTTAACTCCTATAATTCACCCCTCCACTTT. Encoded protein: CASSRKTGFNSYNSPLHF.

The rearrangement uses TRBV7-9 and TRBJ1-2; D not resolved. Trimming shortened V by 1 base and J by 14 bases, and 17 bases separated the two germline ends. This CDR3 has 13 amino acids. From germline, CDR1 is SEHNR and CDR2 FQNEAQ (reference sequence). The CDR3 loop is CASSLGIGQHHTF. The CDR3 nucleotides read TGTGCCAGCAGCTTAGGGATTGGGCAACACCATACCTTC.

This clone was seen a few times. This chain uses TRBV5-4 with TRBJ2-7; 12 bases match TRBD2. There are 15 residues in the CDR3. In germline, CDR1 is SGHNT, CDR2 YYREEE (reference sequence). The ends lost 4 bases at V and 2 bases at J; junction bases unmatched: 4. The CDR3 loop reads CASSERTSGTYEQYF. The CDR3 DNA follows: TGTGCCAGCAGCGAAAGGACTAGCGGGACCTACGAGCAGTACTTC. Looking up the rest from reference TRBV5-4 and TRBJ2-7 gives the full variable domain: ETGVTQSPTHLIKTRGQQVTLRCSSQSGHNTVSWYQQALGQGPQFIFQYYREEENGRGNFPPRFSGLQFPNYSSELNVNALELDDSALYLCASSERTSGTYEQYFGPGTRLTVT.

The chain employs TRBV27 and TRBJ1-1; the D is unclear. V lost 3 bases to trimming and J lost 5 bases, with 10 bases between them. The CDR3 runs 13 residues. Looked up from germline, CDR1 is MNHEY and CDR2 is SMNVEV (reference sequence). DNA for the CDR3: TGTGCCAGCAGTTTTCGAGGGCTGACTGAAGCTTTCTTT. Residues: CASSFRGLTEAFF.

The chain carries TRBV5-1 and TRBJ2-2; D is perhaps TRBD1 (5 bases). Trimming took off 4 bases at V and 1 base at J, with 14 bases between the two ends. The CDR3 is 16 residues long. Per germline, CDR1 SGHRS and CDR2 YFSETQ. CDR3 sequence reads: CASSPTVTGNTGELFF. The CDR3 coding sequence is TGCGCCAGCAGCCCCACCGTTACAGGGAACACCGGGGAGCTGTTTTTT.

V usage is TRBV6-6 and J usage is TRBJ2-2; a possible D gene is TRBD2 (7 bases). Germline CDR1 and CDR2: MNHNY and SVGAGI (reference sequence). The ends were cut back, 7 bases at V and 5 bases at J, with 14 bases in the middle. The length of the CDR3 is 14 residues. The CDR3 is CASTSGGRTGELFF. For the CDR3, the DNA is TGTGCCAGCACTTCCGGGGGGCGAACCGGGGAGCTGTTTTTT.

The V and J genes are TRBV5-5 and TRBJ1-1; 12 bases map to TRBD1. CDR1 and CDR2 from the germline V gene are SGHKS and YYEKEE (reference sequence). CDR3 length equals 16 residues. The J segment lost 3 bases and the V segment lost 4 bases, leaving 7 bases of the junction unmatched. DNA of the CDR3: TGTGCCAGCAGCCTGGGACAGGGGGCACAGGACACTGAAGCTTTCTTT. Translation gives CASSLGQGAQDTEAFF. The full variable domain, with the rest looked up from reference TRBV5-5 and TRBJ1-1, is DAGVTQSPTHLIKTRGQQVTLRCSPISGHKSVSWYQQVLGQGPQFIFQYYEKEERGRGNFPDRFSARQFPNYSSELNVNALLLGDSALYLCASSLGQGAQDTEAFFGQGTRLTVV.